Here is one TCR beta chain with its context. These data come from a study of blood T cell repertoires in COVID-19. The method was immunoSEQ multiplex PCR; TCRdb's version includes in-frame clones alone and lacks a portion of them. The sample lists about 310,000 clones, 85% to 90% seen once, with 2.5% to 3.5% in the top ten. The CDR3 totals 16 residues. V was clipped by 5 bases and J by 2 bases; unmatched bases: 8. Germline-derived CDR1 and CDR2 are SGHNT and YENEEA. Seattle enrolled patients during active infection and tracked them longitudinally. The source of this sequence is a woman in her 30s with COVID-19, enrolled during active disease. Sequences were obtained from peripheral blood. The V gene is TRBV11-3, the J gene TRBJ2-7; 11 bases agree with TRBD2. The CDR3 loop is CASSPRTSGPTYEQYF. As DNA, the CDR3 is TGTGCCAGCAGCCCGAGGACTAGCGGGCCAACCTACGAGCAGTACTTC.